The 24 T cell receptor beta chains presented below share a single source sample, sequenced in a study of cytomegalovirus exposure and HLA in healthy donors. Sequencing was performed with immunoSEQ multiplex PCR; in TCRdb, only in-frame clones are kept and a portion is missing. The table includes approximately 230,000 clones, more than 75% detected once. The sequenced material came from PBMCs. These receptors were obtained from a man aged 18 to 29 in good health and CMV-seropositive.

This rearrangement joins TRBV7-9 to TRBJ2-7; perhaps TRBD2 as D (6 bases). Germline-derived CDR1 and CDR2 are SEHNR and FQNEAQ (reference sequence). The V and J ends lost 7 bases and 4 bases respectively, with 20 bases between them. This CDR3 is 15 amino acids long. The CDR3 region has the DNA TGTGCCAGCACCACAGACGGGAGAAAGTTTTACGAGCAGTACTTC. It translates to CASTTDGRKFYEQYF.

The chain has TRBV4-1 and TRBJ1-2; 7 nucleotides line up with TRBD1. V was pared by 4 bases and J by 4 bases, with 9 bases of the junction left unmatched. This CDR3 is 15 amino acids long. CDR1 is MGHRA, CDR2 YSYEKL, per germline. CDR3 DNA sequence: TGCGCCAGCAGCCCCCGAGAGGGGGCCCTCTATGGCTACACCTTC. Its translation is CASSPREGALYGYTF.

The chain employs TRBV6-1 and TRBJ1-2, with D perhaps matching TRBD1 (5 bases). Germline CDR1 and CDR2: MNHNS and SASEGT. There are 14 residues in the CDR3. The V end was cut by 6 bases, the J end by 4 bases, with 15 bases between. Written as DNA, the CDR3 is TGTGCCAGCAGGCCCCTGGGGGGTGGCTATGGCTACACCTTC. It yields the protein CASRPLGGGYGYTF.

This clone showed up just once. V usage is TRBV6-1 and J usage is TRBJ2-1, with D possibly being TRBD2 (7 bases). Germline CDR1 and CDR2: MNHNS and SASEGT. The CDR3 loop spans 15 amino acids. V was clipped by 6 bases and J by 1 base, with 13 bases between them. The CDR3 loop reads CASRRRGGSYNEQFF. The CDR3 bases are TGTGCCAGCAGGAGGAGGGGGGGATCCTACAATGAGCAGTTCTTC.

Regarding this clone: This same CDR3 is encoded by further DNA sequences in the sample. The rearrangement uses TRBV20-1 and TRBJ2-1; unclear D gene. CDR3 length: 11 residues. V was shortened by 1 base and J by 9 bases, with 7 bases between the two germline ends. The germline V gene has CDR1 DFQATT and CDR2 SNEGSKA (reference sequence). CDR3 amino acids: CSARGGSEQFF. The CDR3 coding sequence is TGCAGTGCTAGAGGCGGTAGTGAGCAGTTCTTC.

This chain connects TRBV5-1 to TRBJ1-2, with D uncertain. V dropped 0 bases and J dropped 0 bases, with 6 bases sitting between them. The CDR3 runs to 14 residues. Germline CDR1 SGHRS, CDR2 YFSETQ. For the CDR3, the DNA is TGCGCCAGCAGCTTGGCCGATGCTAACTATGGCTACACCTTC. It codes for CASSLADANYGYTF.

The chain carries TRBV15 and TRBJ1-2; 11 nucleotides agree with TRBD1. CDR3 size: 15 residues. Germline V lookup: CDR1 LNHNV, CDR2 YYDKDF (reference sequence). Trimming took 1 base from V and 7 from J; bases not matched to a gene: 5. In DNA form, the CDR3 reads TGTGCCACCAGCAGAGCCCCCGGGACAGGGGGTGGCTACACCTTC. It encodes CATSRAPGTGGGYTF.

The chain recombines TRBV27 with TRBJ1-5; 9 bases are a match to TRBD1. V dropped 5 bases and J dropped 2; count of bases not matched to a gene: 10. Germline-derived CDR1 and CDR2 are MNHEY and SMNVEV (reference sequence). The CDR3 is made up of 17 amino acids. This chain's CDR3 is CASSAGTGFGRNQPQHF. CDR3 DNA: TGTGCCAGCAGTGCCGGGACAGGGTTTGGGCGCAATCAGCCCCAGCATTTT.

V is TRBV11-3 and J is TRBJ2-1, with no clear D. CDR1 and CDR2 from the germline V gene are SGHNT and YENEEA. The CDR3 has 15 amino acids. V dropped 6 bases and J dropped 2 bases, with 14 bases sitting between them. The CDR3 sequence is CASSSTIHAYNEQFF. Here the CDR3 DNA reads TGTGCCAGCAGTTCCACGATACATGCCTACAATGAGCAGTTCTTC. Looking up the rest from reference TRBV11-3 and TRBJ2-1 gives the full variable domain: EAGVVQSPRYKIIEKKQPVAFWCNPISGHNTLYWYLQNLGQGPELLIRYENEEAVDDSQLPKDRFSAERLKGVDSTLKIQPAELGDSAVYLCASSSTIHAYNEQFFGPGTRLTVL.

The J gene is TRBJ1-2, the V gene TRBV28; 8 nucleotides match TRBD1. The CDR3 is 13 amino acids. After removal of 10 bases from V and 4 bases from J, the junction contained 8 bases not matched to a gene. The germline gives CDR1 MDHEN, CDR2 SYDVKM. The CDR3 sequence is CAILGQGGYGYTF. CDR3 sequence (DNA): TGTGCCATCTTAGGACAGGGCGGCTATGGCTACACCTTC.

The chain recombines TRBV27 with TRBJ2-7; 7 positions match TRBD1. This CDR3 is 13 amino acids long. Germline values: CDR1 MNHEY, CDR2 SMNVEV (reference sequence). V lost 6 bases to trimming and J lost 3 bases; unmatched junction nucleotides: 5. The CDR3 DNA reads as TGTGCCAGCAGGTTGGGACAGCACTACGAGCAGTACTTC. Its translation: CASRLGQHYEQYF.

Regarding this clone: Other DNA sequences in this sample translate to the same CDR3. The genes are TRBV5-1 and TRBJ2-7; 9 bases are a match to TRBD1. The CDR3 spans 16 residues. CDR1 is SGHRS and CDR2 is YFSETQ in the germline V gene. The V segment lost 0 bases and the J segment 2 bases; nucleotides outside the gene matches: 6. The CDR3 DNA is TGCGCCAGCAGCTTGGCCGAGGGGACAGGGACCTACGAGCAGTACTTC. Its protein is CASSLAEGTGTYEQYF.

The chain joins TRBV30 to TRBJ2-1; unclear D gene. Germline loops: CDR1 GTSNPN, CDR2 SVGIG (reference sequence). With 0 bases removed from V and 11 bases from J, the gap between germline ends came to 11 bases. This CDR3 has 12 amino acids. The CDR3 coding sequence is TGTGCCTGGAGTGTCGCCAGCCCCAAGCAGTTCTTC. Protein sequence: CAWSVASPKQFF.

The chain links TRBV5-1 to TRBJ1-1; unclear D gene. The CDR3 is 12 residues long. Germline CDR1 is SGHRS and CDR2 is YFSETQ. The V gene lost 1 base and the J gene lost 1 base, with 2 bases spanning the gap. The CDR3 is CASSLTNTEAFF. The CDR3 DNA is TGCGCCAGCAGCTTGACGAACACTGAAGCTTTCTTT.

V gene TRBV11-2 combines with J gene TRBJ1-5, with a weak D call TRBD1 (5 bases). Germline V gene lookup returns CDR1 SGHAT and CDR2 FQNNGV. The CDR3 contains 15 residues. V gave up 1 base and J gave up 4 bases, with 11 bases separating them. CDR3 residues: CASSLGGSQNQPQHF. The CDR3 DNA reads as TGTGCCAGCAGCTTAGGGGGCAGTCAAAATCAGCCCCAGCATTTT.

This CDR3 is CASRGTPMNTEAFF. The CDR3 coding sequence is TGTGCCAGCAGGGGGACACCTATGAACACTGAAGCTTTCTTT. The rearrangement links TRBV2 to TRBJ1-1, with a weak D call TRBD1 (6 bases). CDR1 SNHLY and CDR2 FYNNEI come from the germline V gene. CDR3 length: 14 residues. Trimming shortened V by 6 bases and J by 0 bases, and 11 bases separated the two germline ends.

This chain joins TRBV18 and TRBJ2-1; 8 bases line up with TRBD2. The germline gives CDR1 KGHSH, CDR2 LQKENI. Germline trimming cut 0 bases from V and 4 bases from J; bases unmatched to any gene: 5. This CDR3 spans 16 amino acids. This CDR3 is CASSPPYGRGYNEQFF. In nucleotides, the CDR3 is TGTGCCAGCTCACCACCGTACGGGAGGGGATACAATGAGCAGTTCTTC.

This clone was seen just once. The V and J genes are TRBV11-2 and TRBJ2-7; D may be TRBD1 (5 bases). Germline V lookup: CDR1 SGHAT, CDR2 FQNNGV. V shed 7 bases and J shed 1 base, with 20 bases lying between them. The CDR3 extends over 16 amino acids. CDR3 protein: CASTAGGAHLSYEQYF. The DNA of the CDR3 is TGTGCCAGCACCGCCGGTGGGGCCCACCTTTCCTACGAGCAGTACTTC.

The chain recombines TRBV7-8 with TRBJ2-1, with 8 bases identical to TRBD1. This CDR3 is built from 16 residues. Germline trimming cut 0 bases from V and 4 bases from J; bases unmatched to any gene: 5. CDR1 is SGHVS and CDR2 is FQNEAQ in the germline V gene. CDR3 protein: CASSLAKGQGYNEQFF. Here the CDR3 DNA reads TGTGCCAGCAGCTTAGCGAAAGGACAGGGTTACAATGAGCAGTTCTTC.

This chain uses TRBV11-2 with TRBJ2-1, with a possible D match to TRBD2 (5 bases). Trimming took off 2 bases at V and 0 bases at J, with 11 bases between the two ends. This CDR3 contains 16 residues. CDR1 SGHAT and CDR2 FQNNGV come from the germline V gene. CDR3 nucleotide sequence: TGTGCCAGCAGCTTACTACAGCGGAGCTCCTACAATGAGCAGTTCTTC. This translates into CASSLLQRSSYNEQFF.

This chain joins TRBV5-4 and TRBJ2-7, with a possible D match to TRBD2 (6 bases). Per germline, CDR1 SGHNT and CDR2 YYREEE (reference sequence). V was pared by 0 bases and J by 1 base, with 11 bases between. This CDR3 has 15 amino acids. The CDR3 DNA sequence: TGTGCCAGCAGCTTGGCCGCGGGAAGATCCTACGAGCAGTACTTC. Amino acid sequence: CASSLAAGRSYEQYF. The variable domain in full, with the rest retrieved from reference TRBV5-4 and TRBJ2-7, is ETGVTQSPTHLIKTRGQQVTLRCSSQSGHNTVSWYQQALGQGPQFIFQYYREEENGRGNFPPRFSGLQFPNYSSELNVNALELDDSALYLCASSLAAGRSYEQYFGPGTRLTVT.

The V gene is TRBV4-1, the J gene TRBJ2-1, with 8 bases identical to TRBD1. V was pared by 6 bases and J by 6 bases, with 10 bases of the junction left unmatched. The CDR3 is made up of 15 amino acids. Per the germline V gene, CDR1 is MGHRA and CDR2 is YSYEKL. CDR3 region: CASSYGQGPPNEQFF. Written as DNA, the CDR3 is TGCGCCAGCAGTTACGGACAGGGACCTCCCAATGAGCAGTTCTTC.

This chain joins TRBV27 and TRBJ2-7, with 8 bases lining up with TRBD1. The V gene's germline CDR1 is MNHEY and CDR2 SMNVEV (reference sequence). Trimming cost V 0 bases and J 2 bases; bases outside gene matches: 6. There are 16 residues in the CDR3. The CDR3 loop is CASSLSTTGAAYEQYF. CDR3 bases: TGTGCCAGCAGTTTATCGACGACAGGGGCTGCCTACGAGCAGTACTTC.

This clone was observed once. The CDR3 reads CASSSGWGPTNQPQHF. The CDR3 DNA is TGTGCCAGCAGCTCGGGGTGGGGACCAACCAATCAGCCCCAGCATTTT. This rearrangement joins TRBV28 to TRBJ1-5; TRBD1 is a possible D gene (5 bases). V dropped 6 bases and J dropped 3 bases, with 18 bases sitting between them. Germline V CDR1 and CDR2: MDHEN, SYDVKM. The CDR3 loop spans 16 amino acids.